These T cell receptor beta chains were read from a single sample in a study of patients and donors after allogeneic stem cell transplantation. TCRdb used MiXCR to reprocess the RT-PCR reads, holding one entry per CDR3 protein. The top ten hold approximately 30% of the sample, which has 150,000 to 200,000 distinct CDR3 sequences, around 41% seen once. The source material was blood, either unsorted or a sorted T cell fraction (not recorded which). Receptors were obtained from a human donor who was either an allogeneic HSCT recipient or a stem cell or donor lymphocyte infusion donor (not recorded which). It is not recorded whose cells these are; they may come from a transplant donor. CDR3s include the opening cysteine and the closing phenylalanine or tryptophan. D genes are given only for firm matches. Clone size appears in some rows only: once, few, many, or a class for an expanded clone.

v_call,j_call,clone_size,d_call,cdr3_aa,cdr3_nt
TRBV6-2/TRBV6-3,TRBJ1-2,-,-,CASSYERRFYGYTF,TGTGCCAGCAGTTACGAGAGGCGGTTCTATGGCTACACCTTC
TRBV24-1,TRBJ2-5,-,TRBD1,CATSDRQGYQETQYF,TGTGCCACCAGTGATCGACAGGGGTACCAAGAGACCCAGTACTTC
TRBV27,TRBJ2-5,-,-,CASSRSGTLQETQYF,TGTGCCAGCAGCCGATCAGGGACTCTCCAAGAGACCCAGTACTTC
TRBV7-9,TRBJ2-5,-,-,CASSLGGEETQYF,TGTGCCAGCAGCTTAGGGGGGGAAGAGACCCAGTACTTC
TRBV28,TRBJ1-5,few,TRBD1,CASSRPGQLLESNQPQHF,TGTGCCAGCAGCAGACCGGGACAGCTACTAGAGAGCAATCAGCCCCAGCATTTT
TRBV7-9,TRBJ2-1,few,-,CASSSRQSSYNEQFF,TGTGCCAGCAGCTCGCGGCAGAGCTCCTACAATGAGCAGTTCTTC
TRBV12-3/TRBV12-4,TRBJ1-3,-,-,CASSSDRLLSGNTIYF,TGTGCCAGCAGTTCCGACAGGCTACTCTCTGGAAACACCATATATTTT
TRBV12-3/TRBV12-4,TRBJ2-3,few,TRBD1,CASSAPGTGGPDTQYF,TGTGCCAGCAGTGCCCCCGGGACAGGGGGACCAGATACGCAGTATTTT
TRBV12-3/TRBV12-4,TRBJ1-2,few,-,CASKRRGAYYGYTF,TGTGCCAGCAAACGGAGGGGCGCTTACTATGGCTACACCTTC
TRBV5-5,TRBJ1-1,once,TRBD1,CASSSEPPRQGRGTEAFF,TGTGCCAGCAGCTCAGAGCCGCCTCGACAGGGCCGAGGGACTGAAGCTTTCTTT
TRBV29-1,TRBJ1-1,-,-,CSAKPGQKNTEAFF,TGCAGCGCCAAACCGGGACAAAAGAACACTGAAGCTTTCTTT
TRBV4-3,TRBJ2-1,-,-,CASSQDLLKVNEQFF,TGCGCCAGCAGCCAAGACTTGCTTAAGGTCAATGAGCAGTTCTTC
TRBV20-1,TRBJ1-5,-,-,CSASSSEANNQPQHF,TGCAGTGCTAGCTCCAGCGAAGCCAACAATCAGCCCCAGCATTTT
TRBV10-3,TRBJ1-2,-,-,CAISDINYGYTF,TGTGCCATCAGTGACATTAACTATGGCTACACCTTC